These 22 T cell receptor beta chains came from one sample sequenced in a study of vaccination and CD4 T cells after COVID-19. Oncomine TCR Beta short-read sequencing was applied to DNA from cultured CD4+ T cells. One entry per CDR3 protein results from TCRdb running MiXCR on the PCR reads. The table has approximately 2,000 distinct CDR3 sequences, under 55% seen once. These receptors have no identified antigens. Treatment meaning: approximately nine-day PBMC culture with coronavirus spike peptide pools or control peptides (ViraFEST assay). Sample: CD4+ T cells from blood, cultured in vitro, taken after SARS-CoV-2 vaccination. The receptor set was obtained from a human donor who had recovered from COVID-19.

The rearrangement uses TRBV7-2 and TRBJ1-4, with D maybe TRBD1 (5 bases). The V end was cut by 5 bases, the J end by 5 bases, with 12 bases between. Germline V gene data show CDR1 as SGHTA and CDR2 as FQGNSA. This CDR3 contains 14 residues. CDR3 region: CASSPQGLNEKLFF. The CDR3 DNA is TGTGCCAGCAGCCCCCAGGGACTGAATGAAAAACTGTTTTTT.

The V call is TRBV5-4, the J call TRBJ2-5, with 9 bases aligning to TRBD1. V was pared by 7 bases and J by 5 bases, with 12 bases of the junction left unmatched. In germline, CDR1 is SGHNT, CDR2 YYREEE (reference sequence). CDR3 length: 15 residues. CDR3 protein: CASVADRGRGETQYF. CDR3 in DNA: TGTGCCAGCGTAGCGGACAGGGGAAGGGGCGAGACCCAGTACTTC.

The gene calls are TRBV5-1 and TRBJ1-2; the D is unclear. The CDR3 sequence is 14 residues long. V gave up 4 bases and J gave up 1 base, with 11 bases separating them. Germline values: CDR1 SGHRS, CDR2 YFSETQ. CDR3 amino acids: CASSPRAVNYGYTF. The CDR3 DNA is TGCGCCAGCAGCCCTCGGGCAGTTAACTATGGCTACACCTTC.

The chain is built from TRBV2 and TRBJ2-3; the match to TRBD2 covers 12 bases. J was trimmed by 3 bases and V by 6 bases; bases with no gene match: 7. Germline assignment: CDR1 SNHLY and CDR2 FYNNEI. CDR3 length equals 16 residues. The CDR3 loop is CASRKTSGGPTDTQYF. The CDR3 coding sequence is TGTGCCAGCAGGAAGACTAGCGGGGGCCCAACAGATACGCAGTATTTT.

In its sample, this clonotype was seen a few times. The rearrangement links TRBV21-1 to TRBJ1-1; the table's D call of TRBD1 was not tested on the DNA. TRBV21-1 represents a pseudogene. This CDR3 is 13 amino acids long. CDR3 in amino acids: CASTPGQGVPAFF. The CDR3 nucleotides read TGTGCCAGCACACCGGGACAGGGTGTACCAGCTTTCTTT.

The gene calls are TRBV12-3 or TRBV12-4 and TRBJ1-6, with D possibly being TRBD1 (6 bases). CDR3 length: 15 residues. Trimming pared 1 base from V and 14 bases from J, leaving 18 bases between. Written as DNA, the CDR3 is TGTGCCAGCAGTTTAGTTTCAGGGGCTCCGGGGGCCCTCCACTTT. It yields the protein CASSLVSGAPGALHF.

The J gene is TRBJ1-2, the V gene TRBV29-1, with 7 bases identical to TRBD1. V was pared by 6 bases and J by 8 bases, with 21 bases of the junction left unmatched. The germline V gene encodes CDR1 SQVTM and CDR2 ANQGSEA. This CDR3 spans 16 amino acids. The CDR3 nucleotides read TGCAGCGTCCGCGATATTGGGACAGTCGGGATAGGCGGCTACACCTTC. Its translation: CSVRDIGTVGIGGYTF.

The chain employs TRBV18 and TRBJ1-1; weak D call: TRBD1 (6 bases). CDR3 size: 14 residues. V was pared by 8 bases and J by 1 base, with 14 bases between. Germline CDR1 KGHSH, CDR2 LQKENI. The CDR3 loop reads CASQPGQKNTEAFF. The CDR3 nucleotides read TGTGCCAGCCAGCCCGGACAGAAGAACACTGAAGCTTTCTTT.

The gene calls are TRBV15 and TRBJ1-4; no clear D. V dropped 0 bases and J dropped 8 bases, with 10 bases sitting between them. The CDR3 totals 14 residues. Germline V gives CDR1 LNHNV, CDR2 YYDKDF (reference sequence). CDR3 nucleotide sequence: TGTGCCACCAGCAGAGATGAGGAGGGCGAAAAACTGTTTTTT. It encodes CATSRDEEGEKLFF. Variable domain in full (rest from reference TRBV15 and TRBJ1-4): DAMVIQNPRYQVTQFGKPVTLSCSQTLNHNVMYWYQQKSSQAPKLLFHYYDKDFNNEADTPDNFQSRRPNTSFCFLDIRSPGLGDTAMYLCATSRDEEGEKLFFGSGTQLSVL.

The chain has TRBV20-1 and TRBJ2-3, with TRBD1 as a possible D gene (5 bases). This CDR3 has 15 amino acids. V shed 4 bases and J shed 2 bases, with 16 bases lying between them. Germline V gene data show CDR1 as DFQATT and CDR2 as SNEGSKA (reference sequence). CDR3 amino acids: CSANSGIGDTDTQYF. DNA of the CDR3: TGCAGTGCTAACTCAGGGATTGGGGACACAGATACGCAGTATTTT.

The J gene is TRBJ2-7, the V gene TRBV10-1; TRBD2 agrees at 13 bases. The J segment lost 3 bases and the V segment lost 3 bases, leaving 5 bases of the junction unmatched. Germline-derived CDR1 and CDR2 are WNHNN and SYGVQD (reference sequence). The CDR3 spans 16 residues. CDR3 DNA: TGCGCCAGCAGTGACGCCCGGACTAGCGGGAGCTACGAGCAGTACTTC. The encoded protein is CASSDARTSGSYEQYF.

This clonotype has more than one count but fewer than ten. The chain recombines TRBV27 with TRBJ2-1; 13 nucleotides match TRBD2. Trimming at V came to 6 bases and at J to 4 bases, leaving 3 bases not matched to a gene. The CDR3 sequence is 15 residues long. Germline values: CDR1 MNHEY, CDR2 SMNVEV (reference sequence). DNA of the CDR3: TGTGCCAGCAGGATACTAGCGGGGGGGTACAATGAGCAGTTCTTC. As protein: CASRILAGGYNEQFF.

The rearrangement uses TRBV7-8 and TRBJ1-1; no clear D gene. There are 15 residues in the CDR3. V lost 3 bases, J lost 1 base, and 12 bases lay in between. Germline V gene lookup returns CDR1 SGHVS and CDR2 FQNEAQ. The CDR3: CASSFWESANTEAFF. CDR3 DNA: TGTGCCAGCAGCTTTTGGGAATCAGCGAACACTGAAGCTTTCTTT.

The gene calls are TRBV7-9 and TRBJ2-1; 8 positions match TRBD1. After removal of 1 base from V and 4 bases from J, the junction contained 6 bases not matched to a gene. CDR3 length: 16 residues. Germline CDR1 and CDR2: SEHNR and FQNEAQ (reference sequence). The CDR3 coding sequence is TGTGCCAGCAGCTTAGGGACAGGGAAAAGGTACAATGAGCAGTTCTTC. It is translated as CASSLGTGKRYNEQFF.

The chain combines TRBV6-1 with TRBJ2-5, with D perhaps matching TRBD2 (6 bases). Germline V gene sequence: CDR1 MNHNS, CDR2 SASEGT. The CDR3 has 11 amino acids. Trimming stripped 10 bases from V and 5 bases from J, with 11 bases between. The CDR3: CATGVGETQYF. DNA for the CDR3: TGTGCCACGGGGGTAGGGGAGACCCAGTACTTC.

The rearrangement links TRBV5-4 to TRBJ1-2, with a tentative D call TRBD1 (6 bases). The V gene lost 1 base and the J gene lost 2 bases, with 12 bases spanning the gap. The V gene's germline CDR1 is SGHNT and CDR2 YYREEE (reference sequence). The length of the CDR3 is 15 residues. DNA for the CDR3: TGTGCCAGCAGCTTGCAGGGTCAGGGGAACTATGGCTACACCTTC. Translating gives CASSLQGQGNYGYTF. The full variable domain, rest sourced from reference TRBV5-4 and TRBJ1-2, is ETGVTQSPTHLIKTRGQQVTLRCSSQSGHNTVSWYQQALGQGPQFIFQYYREEENGRGNFPPRFSGLQFPNYSSELNVNALELDDSALYLCASSLQGQGNYGYTFGSGTRLTVV.

The chain is built from TRBV24-1 and TRBJ2-5; perhaps D is TRBD1 or TRBD2 (5 bases each). Trimming took 10 bases from V and 7 from J, leaving 15 bases between them. This CDR3 is built from 12 residues. Germline assignment: CDR1 KGHDR and CDR2 SFDVKD. The CDR3 sequence is CATGTDLGTQYF. DNA of the CDR3: TGTGCCACAGGGACCGACTTGGGGACCCAGTACTTC.

The chain couples TRBV19 to TRBJ1-2, with D perhaps matching TRBD1 (5 bases). This CDR3 is 14 amino acids long. V was pared by 4 bases and J by 3 bases, with 12 bases between. Germline V gene lookup returns CDR1 LNHDA and CDR2 SQIVND (reference sequence). The CDR3 protein is CASSTDQGHYGYTF. CDR3 nucleotides: TGTGCCAGTAGTACGGATCAGGGACACTATGGCTACACCTTC.

This clonotype has a handful of counts. The rearrangement joins TRBV20-1 to TRBJ2-3; 7 bases are a match to TRBD2. V was clipped by 6 bases and J by 4 bases; unmatched bases: 13. CDR3 length equals 15 residues. From germline, CDR1 is DFQATT and CDR2 SNEGSKA (reference sequence). The CDR3 DNA reads TGCAGTGCCCCAGAGTACCGGACTAGAGCAGATACGCAGTATTTT. Its protein is CSAPEYRTRADTQYF.

The CDR3 protein is CASSSPGTSGRKTQYF. Here the CDR3 DNA reads TGTGCCAGCAGTTCGCCCGGGACTAGCGGGAGAAAGACCCAGTACTTC. The V call is TRBV28, the J call TRBJ2-5; 14 nucleotides match TRBD2. This CDR3 spans 16 amino acids. Unmatched junction bases numbered 7, after V lost 4 bases and J lost 6 bases. Germline V gene lookup returns CDR1 MDHEN and CDR2 SYDVKM.

CDR3 residues: CASSALAGGPYEQYF. CDR3 DNA sequence: TGTGCCAGCAGTGCTCTAGCGGGAGGGCCCTACGAGCAGTACTTC. V is TRBV27 and J is TRBJ2-7; 12 bases are a match to TRBD2. V lost 5 bases, J lost 2 bases, and 4 bases stayed unmatched. The CDR3 length is 15 residues. CDR1 MNHEY and CDR2 SMNVEV come from the germline V gene (reference sequence).

The chain combines TRBV21-1 with TRBJ1-5. TRBV21-1 constitutes a pseudogene. The CDR3 is made up of 16 amino acids. The DNA for the CDR3 is TGTGCCAGCAGCAAAGGGGGGGGGATGGGAGGACAGCCCCAGCATTTT. Amino acid sequence: CASSKGGGMGGQPQHF.